The 3 T cell receptor beta chains in this list originate from one sample, sequenced in a study of T cell changes during pregnancy in multiple sclerosis. Repertoires were generated with immunoSEQ multiplex PCR, while TCRdb's copy carries only in-frame clones and drops some. Seen here are 69,000 or so clones, 85% to 95% observed once, and the top ten hold about 2.3%. Specimen: peripheral blood, collected before pregnancy. The source of these receptors is a female donor with multiple sclerosis, enrolled in a pregnancy study.

The chain couples TRBV4-1 to TRBJ2-5, with TRBD2 matching 7 bases. J lost 3 bases, V lost 3 bases, and 7 bases had no gene match. Germline CDR1 MGHRA, CDR2 YSYEKL. The CDR3 has 15 residues. The CDR3 bases are TGCGCCAGCAGCCACCCCGGGGAGGGTAAAGAGACCCAGTACTTC. This encodes CASSHPGEGKETQYF.

The V call is TRBV5-6, the J call TRBJ2-1, with D unresolved. The CDR3 totals 15 residues. Trimming left V 0 bases short and J 4 bases short, with 11 bases between. The germline gives CDR1 SGHDT, CDR2 YYEEEE. The CDR3 spells CASSLAPVGYNEQFF. In DNA, the CDR3 is TGTGCCAGCAGCTTGGCCCCAGTCGGGTACAATGAGCAGTTCTTC.

In the case of this clone: At one end, the junction sequence differs from germline, possibly due to a read error. CDR3 coding DNA: TGTGCCAGCAGTGAAAGGACAGGTCTAACCAGACCTTTC. As protein: CASSERTGLTRPF. This chain joins TRBV6-1 and TRBJ1-2, with TRBD1 matching over 7 bases. Germline CDR1 is MNHNS and CDR2 is SASEGT. The CDR3 has 13 amino acids.